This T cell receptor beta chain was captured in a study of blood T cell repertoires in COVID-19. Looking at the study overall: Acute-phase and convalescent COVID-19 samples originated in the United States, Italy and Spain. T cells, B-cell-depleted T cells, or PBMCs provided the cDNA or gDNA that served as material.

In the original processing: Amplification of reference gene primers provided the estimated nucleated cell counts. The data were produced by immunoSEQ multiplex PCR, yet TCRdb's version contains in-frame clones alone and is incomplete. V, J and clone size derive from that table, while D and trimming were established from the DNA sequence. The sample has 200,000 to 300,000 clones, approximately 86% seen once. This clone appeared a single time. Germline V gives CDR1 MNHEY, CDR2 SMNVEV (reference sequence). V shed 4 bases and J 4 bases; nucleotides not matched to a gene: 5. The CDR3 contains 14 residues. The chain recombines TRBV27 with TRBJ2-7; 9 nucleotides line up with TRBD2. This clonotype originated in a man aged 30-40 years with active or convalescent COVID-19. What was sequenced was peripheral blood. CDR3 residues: CASSSRGGRYEQYF. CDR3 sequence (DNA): TGTGCCAGCAGTTCGCGGGGGGGGAGATACGAGCAGTACTTC.